The rows below give T cell receptor beta chains drawn from one sample of a study of T cell changes during pregnancy in multiple sclerosis. Produced via immunoSEQ multiplex PCR; TCRdb's table is partial and in-frame only. Counted here are around 15,000 clones, 80% to 85% occurring once; the ten biggest clones make up about a sixth. The sequences come from CD8+ T cells from peripheral blood mononuclear cells, collected in the third trimester of pregnancy. These receptors came from a female donor in good health, enrolled as a control in a pregnancy study. Each CDR3 is given with its conserved first and last residue. Each record gives: D gene, V gene, clone size, J gene, CDR3 protein, CDR3 DNA. A D gene is named only where the DNA matches it firmly. Part of the rows lack a size; the others show once, few, many or a class for expanded clones.

d_call: .
v_call: TRBV27
clone_size: .
j_call: TRBJ2-7
cdr3_aa: CASSLSRGTYEQYF
cdr3_nt: TGTGCCAGCAGTTTGTCCAGGGGCACGTACGAGCAGTACTTC

d_call: TRBD1
v_call: TRBV6-5
clone_size: .
j_call: TRBJ1-1
cdr3_aa: CASSYTTGGETEAFF
cdr3_nt: TGTGCCAGCAGTTACACCACAGGGGGCGAGACTGAAGCTTTCTTT

d_call: .
v_call: TRBV27
clone_size: .
j_call: TRBJ2-2
cdr3_aa: CASRSQNTGELFF
cdr3_nt: TGTGCCAGCAGGTCCCAGAACACCGGGGAGCTGTTTTTT

d_call: TRBD1
v_call: TRBV11-2
clone_size: .
j_call: TRBJ1-2
cdr3_aa: CASSLGTGTANGYTF
cdr3_nt: TGTGCCAGCAGCTTAGGCACCGGGACAGCGAATGGCTACACCTTC

d_call: .
v_call: TRBV7-9
clone_size: .
j_call: TRBJ2-5
cdr3_aa: CASIGKEGGETQYF
cdr3_nt: TGTGCCAGCATCGGGAAGGAGGGCGGGGAGACCCAGTACTTC

d_call: .
v_call: TRBV13
clone_size: once
j_call: TRBJ2-2
cdr3_aa: CASSSRVGGYTGELFF
cdr3_nt: TGTGCCAGCAGCTCTCGGGTGGGGGGTTACACCGGGGAGCTGTTTTTT

d_call: .
v_call: TRBV4-3
clone_size: once
j_call: TRBJ1-2
cdr3_aa: CASSQDQGFPRYGYTF
cdr3_nt: TGCGCCAGCAGCCAAGATCAGGGCTTCCCTAGGTATGGCTACACCTTC

d_call: TRBD2
v_call: TRBV6-5
clone_size: .
j_call: TRBJ2-2
cdr3_aa: CASSYPSGGFGGELFF
cdr3_nt: TGTGCCAGCAGTTATCCTAGCGGGGGGTTTGGCGGGGAGCTGTTTTTT

d_call: .
v_call: TRBV28
clone_size: .
j_call: TRBJ1-1
cdr3_aa: CASSLYRGTEAFF
cdr3_nt: TGTGCCAGCAGTTTATACCGGGGCACTGAAGCTTTCTTT

d_call: .
v_call: TRBV7-6
clone_size: .
j_call: TRBJ1-2
cdr3_aa: CASSLASDYSNYGYTF
cdr3_nt: TGTGCCAGCAGCTTAGCGTCTGACTACTCAAACTATGGCTACACCTTC

d_call: .
v_call: TRBV27
clone_size: .
j_call: TRBJ1-2
cdr3_aa: CASGRARDGYTF
cdr3_nt: TGTGCCAGCGGCAGGGCCCGGGATGGCTACACCTTC

d_call: .
v_call: TRBV6-1
clone_size: .
j_call: TRBJ1-1
cdr3_aa: CASSEVGSQFTEAFF
cdr3_nt: TGTGCCAGCAGTGAAGTGGGCAGCCAGTTTACTGAAGCTTTCTTT

d_call: TRBD2
v_call: TRBV7-9
clone_size: .
j_call: TRBJ2-1
cdr3_aa: CASSRDYFQQFF
cdr3_nt: TGTGCCAGCAGTCGGGACTATTTTCAGCAGTTCTTC

d_call: .
v_call: TRBV13
clone_size: .
j_call: TRBJ1-1
cdr3_aa: CASSDGRGTEAFF
cdr3_nt: TGTGCCAGCAGCGATGGTCGGGGCACTGAAGCTTTCTTT

d_call: .
v_call: TRBV25-1
clone_size: once
j_call: TRBJ2-1
cdr3_aa: CASSEWRGPGEQFF
cdr3_nt: TGTGCCAGCAGTGAATGGAGGGGTCCAGGGGAGCAGTTCTTC

d_call: .
v_call: TRBV4-1
clone_size: .
j_call: TRBJ2-7
cdr3_aa: CASSQAREQYF
cdr3_nt: TGCGCCAGCAGCCAAGCCCGCGAGCAGTACTTC

d_call: TRBD2
v_call: TRBV2
clone_size: .
j_call: TRBJ2-3
cdr3_aa: CASSWTSVDTDTQYF
cdr3_nt: TGTGCCAGCAGCTGGACTAGCGTTGACACAGATACGCAGTATTTT

d_call: TRBD2
v_call: TRBV5-3
clone_size: .
j_call: TRBJ2-3
cdr3_aa: CARSFGTSGGTDTQYF
cdr3_nt: TGTGCCAGAAGCTTTGGGACTAGCGGGGGCACAGATACGCAGTATTTT

d_call: .
v_call: TRBV25-1
clone_size: .
j_call: TRBJ2-7
cdr3_aa: CASSERDTPTYEQYF
cdr3_nt: TGTGCCAGCAGTGAAAGGGACACCCCGACTTACGAGCAGTACTTC

d_call: .
v_call: TRBV6-1
clone_size: .
j_call: TRBJ2-3
cdr3_aa: CASVGDWSTDTQYF
cdr3_nt: TGTGCCAGCGTGGGGGACTGGAGCACAGATACGCAGTATTTT

d_call: .
v_call: TRBV13
clone_size: .
j_call: TRBJ2-1
cdr3_aa: CASSLRGYNEQFF
cdr3_nt: TGTGCCAGCAGCTTAAGGGGCTACAATGAGCAGTTCTTC

d_call: TRBD1
v_call: TRBV18
clone_size: .
j_call: TRBJ2-7
cdr3_aa: CASSPPYRQGPSSYEQYF
cdr3_nt: TGTGCCAGCTCACCCCCCTACCGACAGGGTCCGAGCTCCTACGAGCAGTACTTC

d_call: TRBD1
v_call: TRBV9
clone_size: .
j_call: TRBJ1-6
cdr3_aa: CASSSTGGSPSPLHF
cdr3_nt: TGTGCCAGCAGCTCCACAGGGGGGTCTCCGTCACCCCTCCACTTT

d_call: TRBD2
v_call: TRBV7-9
clone_size: once
j_call: TRBJ2-3
cdr3_aa: CASSTRLAGEGDTQYF
cdr3_nt: TGTGCCAGCAGCACCCGACTAGCGGGTGAGGGGGATACGCAGTATTTT

d_call: .
v_call: TRBV6-5
clone_size: .
j_call: TRBJ1-1
cdr3_aa: CASSLTEGMSTEAFF
cdr3_nt: TGTGCCAGCAGTTTAACGGAGGGGATGAGCACTGAAGCTTTCTTT

d_call: .
v_call: TRBV7-9
clone_size: .
j_call: TRBJ2-1
cdr3_aa: CASKRNNEQFF
cdr3_nt: TGTGCCAGCAAGCGCAACAATGAGCAGTTCTTC

d_call: TRBD1
v_call: TRBV5-6
clone_size: .
j_call: TRBJ2-7
cdr3_aa: CASSLWRTGGSYEQYF
cdr3_nt: TGTGCCAGCAGCTTGTGGAGGACAGGGGGTTCCTACGAGCAGTACTTC

d_call: TRBD1
v_call: TRBV6-6
clone_size: .
j_call: TRBJ2-7
cdr3_aa: CASSYSAGGGEQYF
cdr3_nt: TGTGCCAGCAGTTACAGTGCAGGGGGCGGCGAGCAGTACTTC

d_call: .
v_call: TRBV15
clone_size: .
j_call: TRBJ2-5
cdr3_aa: CATSPDQGQETQYF
cdr3_nt: TGTGCCACCAGCCCGGACCAGGGGCAAGAGACCCAGTACTTC

d_call: .
v_call: TRBV13
clone_size: .
j_call: TRBJ2-1
cdr3_aa: CASSFEGYQFF
cdr3_nt: TGTGCCAGCAGCTTCGAGGGTTACCAGTTCTTC

d_call: TRBD2
v_call: TRBV7-9
clone_size: .
j_call: TRBJ2-3
cdr3_aa: CASSGTSGGADTQYF
cdr3_nt: TGTGCCAGCAGCGGGACTAGCGGGGGGGCGGATACGCAGTATTTT

d_call: .
v_call: TRBV7-9
clone_size: .
j_call: TRBJ1-2
cdr3_aa: CASSLNLVYGYTF
cdr3_nt: TGTGCCAGCAGCTTAAATCTAGTCTATGGCTACACCTTC

d_call: TRBD1
v_call: TRBV19
clone_size: once
j_call: TRBJ2-7
cdr3_aa: CASSIGDRGEQYF
cdr3_nt: TGTGCCAGTAGTATTGGGGACAGAGGCGAGCAGTACTTC

d_call: .
v_call: TRBV7-2
clone_size: .
j_call: TRBJ2-3
cdr3_aa: CASSLEGLTLGHTQYF
cdr3_nt: TGTGCCAGCAGCTTAGAAGGACTCACTCTAGGACATACGCAGTATTTT

d_call: .
v_call: TRBV29-1
clone_size: few
j_call: TRBJ2-7
cdr3_aa: CSVTAVGEQYF
cdr3_nt: TGCAGCGTTACAGCGGTGGGCGAGCAGTACTTC

d_call: .
v_call: TRBV1
clone_size: .
j_call: TRBJ1-2
cdr3_aa: CTSRTTCVRKTYGYTF
cdr3_nt: TGCACCAGCAGGACTACATGTGTGCGAAAGACCTATGGCTACACCTTC

d_call: .
v_call: TRBV6-1
clone_size: .
j_call: TRBJ1-1
cdr3_aa: CASSDHSAPNTEAFF
cdr3_nt: TGTGCCAGCAGTGATCACTCCGCACCTAACACTGAAGCTTTCTTT

d_call: .
v_call: TRBV6-4
clone_size: few
j_call: TRBJ2-3
cdr3_aa: CASSDAQGGTDTQYF
cdr3_nt: TGTGCCAGCAGTGACGCCCAGGGTGGAACAGATACGCAGTATTTT

d_call: .
v_call: TRBV4-3
clone_size: once
j_call: TRBJ2-1
cdr3_aa: CASSQEAPGGISYNEQFF
cdr3_nt: TGCGCCAGCAGCCAAGAAGCTCCGGGGGGCATCTCCTACAATGAGCAGTTCTTC